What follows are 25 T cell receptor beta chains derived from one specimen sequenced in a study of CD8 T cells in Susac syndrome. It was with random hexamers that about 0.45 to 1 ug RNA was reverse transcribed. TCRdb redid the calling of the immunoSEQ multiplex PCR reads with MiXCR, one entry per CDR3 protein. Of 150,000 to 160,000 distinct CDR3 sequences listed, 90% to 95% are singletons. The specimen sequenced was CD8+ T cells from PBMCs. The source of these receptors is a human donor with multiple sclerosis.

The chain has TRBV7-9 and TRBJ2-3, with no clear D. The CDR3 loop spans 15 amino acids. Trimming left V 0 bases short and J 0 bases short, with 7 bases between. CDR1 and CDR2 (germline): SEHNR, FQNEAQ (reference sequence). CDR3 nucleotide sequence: TGTGCCAGCAGCTTAGCCCGGGCTAGCACAGATACGCAGTATTTT. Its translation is CASSLARASTDTQYF.

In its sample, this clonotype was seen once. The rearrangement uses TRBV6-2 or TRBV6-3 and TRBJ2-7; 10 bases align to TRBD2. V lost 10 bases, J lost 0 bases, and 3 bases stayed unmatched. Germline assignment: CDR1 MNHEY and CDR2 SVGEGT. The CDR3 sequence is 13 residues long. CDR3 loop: CATLAGGSYEQYF. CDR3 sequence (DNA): TGTGCCACCTTAGCGGGGGGCTCCTACGAGCAGTACTTC.

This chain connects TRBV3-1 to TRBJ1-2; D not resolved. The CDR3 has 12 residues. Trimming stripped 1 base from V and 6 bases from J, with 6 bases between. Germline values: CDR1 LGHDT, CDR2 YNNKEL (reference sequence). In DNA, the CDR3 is TGTGCCAGCAGCCAAGCTTCCGATGGCTACACCTTC. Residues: CASSQASDGYTF.

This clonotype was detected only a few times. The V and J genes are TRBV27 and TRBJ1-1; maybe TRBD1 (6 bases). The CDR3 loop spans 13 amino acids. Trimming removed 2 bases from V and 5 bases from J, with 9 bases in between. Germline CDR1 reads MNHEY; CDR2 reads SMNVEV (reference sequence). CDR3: CASSLVRGTEAFF. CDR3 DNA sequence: TGTGCCAGCAGTTTAGTCAGGGGTACTGAAGCTTTCTTT.

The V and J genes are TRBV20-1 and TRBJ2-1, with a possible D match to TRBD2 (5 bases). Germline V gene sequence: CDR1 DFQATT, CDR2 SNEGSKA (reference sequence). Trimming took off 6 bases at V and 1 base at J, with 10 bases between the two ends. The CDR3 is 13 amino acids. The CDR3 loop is CSATWTSYNEQFF. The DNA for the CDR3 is TGCAGTGCCACCTGGACTTCCTACAATGAGCAGTTCTTC.

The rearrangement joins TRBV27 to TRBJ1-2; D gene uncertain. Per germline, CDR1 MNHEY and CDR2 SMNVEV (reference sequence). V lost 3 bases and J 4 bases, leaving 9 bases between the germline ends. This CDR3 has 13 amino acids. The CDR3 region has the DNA TGTGCCAGCAGTTTCGGACCTACCTATGGCTACACCTTC. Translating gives CASSFGPTYGYTF.

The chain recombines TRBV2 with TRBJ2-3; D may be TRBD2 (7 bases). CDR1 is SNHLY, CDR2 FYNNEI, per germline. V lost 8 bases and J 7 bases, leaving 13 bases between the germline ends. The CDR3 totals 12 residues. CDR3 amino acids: CASRGGANTQYF. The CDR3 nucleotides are TGTGCCAGCCGAGGGGGGGCAAATACGCAGTATTTT.

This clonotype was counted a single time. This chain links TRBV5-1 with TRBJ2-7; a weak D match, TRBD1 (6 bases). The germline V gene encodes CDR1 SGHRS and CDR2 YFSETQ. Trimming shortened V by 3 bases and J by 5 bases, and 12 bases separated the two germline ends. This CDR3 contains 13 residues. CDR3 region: CASSSVTGNEQYF. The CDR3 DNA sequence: TGCGCCAGCAGCTCGGTTACAGGGAACGAGCAGTACTTC.

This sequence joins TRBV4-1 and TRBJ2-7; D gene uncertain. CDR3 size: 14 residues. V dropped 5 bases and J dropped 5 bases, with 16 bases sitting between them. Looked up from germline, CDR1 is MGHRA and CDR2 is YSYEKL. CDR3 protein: CASSSDQVLDEQYF. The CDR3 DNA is TGCGCCAGCAGCTCGGACCAGGTACTCGACGAGCAGTACTTC.

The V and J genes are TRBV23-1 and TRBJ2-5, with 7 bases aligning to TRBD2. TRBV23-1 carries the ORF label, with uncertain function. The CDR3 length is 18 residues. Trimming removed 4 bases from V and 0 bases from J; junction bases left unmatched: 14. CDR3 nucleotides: TGCGCCAGCAGTCGACCCACCTTGGGAGGGGCCTACCAAGAGACCCAGTACTTC. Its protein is CASSRPTLGGAYQETQYF.

CDR3 DNA sequence: TGCAGTGCTATTGGCAGGGACAGTCAGCCCCAGCATTTT. Amino acid sequence: CSAIGRDSQPQHF. J is TRBJ1-5 and V is TRBV20-1; 7 nucleotides line up with TRBD1. CDR3 size: 13 residues. The V and J ends lost 4 bases and 6 bases, in that order; junction bases with no gene match: 6. Per the germline V gene, CDR1 is DFQATT and CDR2 is SNEGSKA (reference sequence).

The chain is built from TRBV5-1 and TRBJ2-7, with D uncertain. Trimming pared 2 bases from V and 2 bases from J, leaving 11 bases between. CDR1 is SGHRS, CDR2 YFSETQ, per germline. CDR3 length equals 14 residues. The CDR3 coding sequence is TGCGCCAGCAGCTTACCAGGCGATACCTACGAGCAGTACTTC. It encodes CASSLPGDTYEQYF. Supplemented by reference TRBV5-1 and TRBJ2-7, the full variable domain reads KAGVTQTPRYLIKTRGQQVTLSCSPISGHRSVSWYQQTPGQGLQFLFEYFSETQRNKGNFPGRFSGRQFSNSRSEMNVSTLELGDSALYLCASSLPGDTYEQYFGPGTRLTVT.

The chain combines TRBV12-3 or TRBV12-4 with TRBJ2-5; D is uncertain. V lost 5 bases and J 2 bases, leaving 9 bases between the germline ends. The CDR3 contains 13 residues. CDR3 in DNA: TGTGCCAGCAGTACCTGGGCTCAAGAGACCCAGTACTTC. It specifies CASSTWAQETQYF.

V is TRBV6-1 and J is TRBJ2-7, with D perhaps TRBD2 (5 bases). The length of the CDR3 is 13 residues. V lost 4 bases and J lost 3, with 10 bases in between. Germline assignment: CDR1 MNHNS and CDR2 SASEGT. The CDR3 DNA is TGTGCCAGCAGTGCTCCGGGATTCTACGAGCAGTACTTC. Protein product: CASSAPGFYEQYF.

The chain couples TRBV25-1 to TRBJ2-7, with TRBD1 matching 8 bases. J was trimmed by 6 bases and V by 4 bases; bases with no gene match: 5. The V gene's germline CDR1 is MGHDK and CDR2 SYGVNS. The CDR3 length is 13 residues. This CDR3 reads CASSGTGMGEQYF. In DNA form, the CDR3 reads TGTGCCAGCAGTGGGACAGGGATGGGCGAGCAGTACTTC.

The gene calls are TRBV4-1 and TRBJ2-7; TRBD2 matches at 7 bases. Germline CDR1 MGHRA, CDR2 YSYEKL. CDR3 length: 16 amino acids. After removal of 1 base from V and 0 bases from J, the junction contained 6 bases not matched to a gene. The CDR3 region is CASSQAPSGGSYEQYF. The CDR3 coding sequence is TGCGCCAGCAGCCAAGCCCCTAGCGGTGGCTCCTACGAGCAGTACTTC.

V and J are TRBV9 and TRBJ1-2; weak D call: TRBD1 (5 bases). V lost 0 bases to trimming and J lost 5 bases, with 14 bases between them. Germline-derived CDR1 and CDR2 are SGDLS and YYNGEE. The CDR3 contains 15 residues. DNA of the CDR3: TGTGCCAGCAGCGTAGCCGCGGACGGGGGATATGGCTACACCTTC. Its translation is CASSVAADGGYGYTF.

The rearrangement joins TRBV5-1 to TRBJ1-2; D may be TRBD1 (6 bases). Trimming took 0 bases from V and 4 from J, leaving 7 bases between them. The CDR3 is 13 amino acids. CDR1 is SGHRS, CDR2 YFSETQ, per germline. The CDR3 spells CASSLDRAYGYTF. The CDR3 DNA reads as TGCGCCAGCAGCTTGGACAGGGCCTATGGCTACACCTTC. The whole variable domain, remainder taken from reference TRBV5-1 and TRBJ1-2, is KAGVTQTPRYLIKTRGQQVTLSCSPISGHRSVSWYQQTPGQGLQFLFEYFSETQRNKGNFPGRFSGRQFSNSRSEMNVSTLELGDSALYLCASSLDRAYGYTFGSGTRLTVV.

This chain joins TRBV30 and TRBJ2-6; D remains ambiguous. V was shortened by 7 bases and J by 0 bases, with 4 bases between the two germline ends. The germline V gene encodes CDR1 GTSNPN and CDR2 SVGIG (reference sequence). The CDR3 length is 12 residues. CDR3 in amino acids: CASHSGANVLTF. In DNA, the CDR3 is TGTGCCTCCCACTCTGGGGCCAACGTCCTGACTTTC.

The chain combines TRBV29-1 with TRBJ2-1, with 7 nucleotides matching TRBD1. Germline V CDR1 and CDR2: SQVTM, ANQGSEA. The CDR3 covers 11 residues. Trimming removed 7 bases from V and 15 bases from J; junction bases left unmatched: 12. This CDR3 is CSALMRQGRFF. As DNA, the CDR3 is TGCAGCGCCCTGATGCGACAGGGTCGGTTCTTC.

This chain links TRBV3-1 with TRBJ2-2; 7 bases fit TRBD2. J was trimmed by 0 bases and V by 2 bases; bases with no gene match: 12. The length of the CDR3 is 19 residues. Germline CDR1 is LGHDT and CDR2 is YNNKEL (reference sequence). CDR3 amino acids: CASSQLREWEGSNTGELFF. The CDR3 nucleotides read TGTGCCAGCAGCCAACTTCGAGAATGGGAGGGCTCGAACACCGGGGAGCTGTTTTTT.

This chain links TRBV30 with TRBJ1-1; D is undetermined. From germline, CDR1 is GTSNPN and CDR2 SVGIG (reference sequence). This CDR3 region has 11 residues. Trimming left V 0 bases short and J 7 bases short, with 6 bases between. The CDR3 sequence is CAWSVGLEAFF. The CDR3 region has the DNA TGTGCCTGGAGTGTAGGGCTTGAAGCTTTCTTT. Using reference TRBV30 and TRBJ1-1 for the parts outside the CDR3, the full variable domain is SQTIHQWPATLVQPVGSPLSLECTVEGTSNPNLYWYRQAAGRGLQLLFYSVGIGQISSEVPQNLSASRPQDRQFILSSKKLLLSDSGFYLCAWSVGLEAFFGQGTRLTVV.

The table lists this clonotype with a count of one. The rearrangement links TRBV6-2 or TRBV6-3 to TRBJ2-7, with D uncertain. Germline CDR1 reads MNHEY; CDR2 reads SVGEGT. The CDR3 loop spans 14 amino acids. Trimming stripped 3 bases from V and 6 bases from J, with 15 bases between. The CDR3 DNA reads TGTGCCAGCAGTTATTTGCCGGCCGCGGCCGAGCAGTACTTC. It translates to CASSYLPAAAEQYF.

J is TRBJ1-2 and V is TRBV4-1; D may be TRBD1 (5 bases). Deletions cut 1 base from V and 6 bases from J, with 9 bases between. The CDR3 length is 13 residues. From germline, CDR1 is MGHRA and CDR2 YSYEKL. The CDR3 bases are TGCGCCAGCAGCCAAGGGGGCCCGGATGGCTACACCTTC. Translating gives CASSQGGPDGYTF.

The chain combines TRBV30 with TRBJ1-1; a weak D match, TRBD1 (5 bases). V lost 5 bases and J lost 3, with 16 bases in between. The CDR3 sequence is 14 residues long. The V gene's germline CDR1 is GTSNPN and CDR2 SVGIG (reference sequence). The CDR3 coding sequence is TGTGCCTGGGCTTCGGGGGGAAGATACACTGAAGCTTTCTTT. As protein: CAWASGGRYTEAFF.